The rows below give T cell receptor beta chains drawn from one sample of a study of T cells in Graves' hyperthyroidism and ophthalmopathy. MiXCR was run by TCRdb on the multiplex PCR reads, yielding one entry per CDR3 protein. The table has 100,000 to 140,000 distinct CDR3 sequences, approximately 15% seen once. Sequencing used blood. The receptors stem from a woman between 50 and 59 years old with Graves' hyperthyroidism. The CDR3 runs from the conserved cysteine through the conserved F or W. The D gene is left open where the match is weak. Clone size, where shown, is once, few, many, or a class for clones that have expanded.

d_call | j_call | v_call | clone_size | cdr3_aa | cdr3_nt
- | TRBJ2-3 | TRBV19 | many | CATNSGATSADTQYF | TGTGCCACTAACAGCGGAGCAACCTCCGCAGATACGCAGTATTTT
TRBD2 | TRBJ2-1 | TRBV2 | many | CASILLAGGKPFF | TGTGCCAGCATCTTACTAGCGGGAGGGAAACCGTTCTTC
TRBD2 | TRBJ2-5 | TRBV4-1 | - | CASSYSGLAEETQYF | TGCGCCAGCAGCTACTCAGGACTAGCGGAAGAGACCCAGTACTTC
- | TRBJ1-2 | TRBV3-1 | many | CASSQGDGGYTF | TGTGCCAGCAGCCAAGGGGACGGTGGCTACACCTTC
TRBD1 | TRBJ1-2 | TRBV7-3 | many | CASSPRTGPQYGYTF | TGTGCCAGCAGCCCCCGGACAGGCCCCCAGTATGGCTACACCTTC
TRBD2 | TRBJ2-1 | TRBV19 | many | CASSTPRVAGFNEQFF | TGTGCCAGTAGTACCCCTCGGGTAGCGGGATTTAATGAGCAGTTCTTC
- | TRBJ2-2 | TRBV11-2 | many | CASSFSEGVNTGELFF | TGTGCCAGCAGCTTTTCCGAAGGGGTCAACACCGGGGAGCTGTTTTTT
- | TRBJ2-6 | TRBV5-1 | - | CASRYGGSGANVLTF | TGCGCCAGCAGATACGGAGGCTCGGGGGCCAACGTCCTGACTTTC
TRBD2 | TRBJ2-1 | TRBV14 | many | CASSLHSGREQFF | TGTGCCAGCAGCCTTCATAGCGGGAGGGAGCAGTTCTTC
- | TRBJ2-2 | TRBV20-1 | many | CSARVKAAGELFF | TGCAGTGCTAGAGTTAAGGCTGCCGGGGAGCTGTTTTTT
- | TRBJ2-7 | TRBV7-2 | few | CASSLGTGTYEQYF | TGTGCCAGCAGCTTAGGGACGGGAACCTACGAGCAGTACTTC
TRBD1 | TRBJ1-2 | TRBV20-1 | few | CSARDEDRISDGYTF | TGCAGTGCTAGAGACGAGGACAGGATATCAGATGGCTACACCTTC
TRBD1 | TRBJ2-2 | TRBV5-1 | many | CASSLTGTGGTGELFF | TGCGCCAGCAGCCTGACCGGGACAGGCGGGACCGGGGAGCTGTTTTTT
TRBD1 | TRBJ1-2 | TRBV30 | many | CAWSGGQGNTYGYTF | TGTGCCTGGAGTGGGGGACAGGGGAATACCTATGGCTACACCTTC
TRBD1 | TRBJ2-7 | TRBV7-9 | many | CASSLWGTGAYEQYF | TGTGCCAGCAGCCTGTGGGGGACAGGGGCCTACGAGCAGTACTTC
- | TRBJ2-5 | TRBV6-2/TRBV6-3 | few | CASSSVGGYQETQYF | TGTGCCAGCAGTTCGGTGGGAGGCTATCAAGAGACCCAGTACTTC
- | TRBJ1-5 | TRBV19 | once | CASSIRRGGNQPQHF | TGTGCCAGTAGTATAAGGCGAGGGGGCAATCAGCCCCAGCATTTT
- | TRBJ2-1 | TRBV29-1 | many | CSVTSLAAFYNEQFF | TGCAGCGTAACTTCGTTAGCGGCCTTCTACAATGAGCAGTTCTTC
TRBD1 | TRBJ1-1 | TRBV5-1 | many | CASSHGQGFEAFF | TGCGCCAGCAGCCACGGACAGGGGTTTGAAGCTTTCTTT